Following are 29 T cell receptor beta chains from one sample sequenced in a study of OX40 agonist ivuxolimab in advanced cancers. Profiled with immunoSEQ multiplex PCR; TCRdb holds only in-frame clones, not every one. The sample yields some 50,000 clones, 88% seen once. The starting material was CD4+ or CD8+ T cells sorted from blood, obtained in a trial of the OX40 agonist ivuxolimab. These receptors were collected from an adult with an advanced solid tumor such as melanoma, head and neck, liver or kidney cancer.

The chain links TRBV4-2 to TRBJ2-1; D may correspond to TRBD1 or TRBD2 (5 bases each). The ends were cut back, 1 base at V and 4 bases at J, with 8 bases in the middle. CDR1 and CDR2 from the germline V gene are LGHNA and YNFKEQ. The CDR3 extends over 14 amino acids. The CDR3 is CASSQVGAYNEQFF. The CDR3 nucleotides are TGTGCCAGCAGCCAAGTCGGGGCGTACAATGAGCAGTTCTTC.

This CDR3 is CASSSDPLGLAGGGEQYF. CDR3 sequence (DNA): TGTGCCAGCAGTTCGGACCCACTCGGACTAGCGGGAGGCGGTGAGCAGTACTTC. V and J are TRBV28 and TRBJ2-7, with 14 bases fitting TRBD2. The CDR3 is made up of 18 amino acids. With V trimmed by 4 bases and J by 7 bases, 15 bases remained unmatched. Germline assignment: CDR1 MDHEN and CDR2 SYDVKM.

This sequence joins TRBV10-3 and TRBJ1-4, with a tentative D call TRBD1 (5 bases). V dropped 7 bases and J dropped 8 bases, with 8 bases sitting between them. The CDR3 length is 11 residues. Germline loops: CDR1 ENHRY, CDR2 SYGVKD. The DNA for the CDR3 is TGTGCCATCACGGGGGGGGAAAAACTGTTTTTT. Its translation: CAITGGEKLFF.

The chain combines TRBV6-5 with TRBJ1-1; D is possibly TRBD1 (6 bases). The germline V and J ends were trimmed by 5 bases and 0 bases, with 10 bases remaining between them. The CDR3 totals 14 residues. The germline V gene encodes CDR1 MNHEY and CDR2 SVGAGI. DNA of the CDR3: TGTGCCAGCAGTATAGGGACATTGAACACTGAAGCTTTCTTT. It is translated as CASSIGTLNTEAFF.

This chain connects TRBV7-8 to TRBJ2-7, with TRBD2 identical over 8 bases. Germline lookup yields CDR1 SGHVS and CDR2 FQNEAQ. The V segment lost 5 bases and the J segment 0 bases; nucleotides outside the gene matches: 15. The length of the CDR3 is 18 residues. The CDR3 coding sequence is TGTGCCAGCAGCCCCTGGGGTGCTAGCGGGCTCCGCTCCTACGAGCAGTACTTC. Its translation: CASSPWGASGLRSYEQYF.

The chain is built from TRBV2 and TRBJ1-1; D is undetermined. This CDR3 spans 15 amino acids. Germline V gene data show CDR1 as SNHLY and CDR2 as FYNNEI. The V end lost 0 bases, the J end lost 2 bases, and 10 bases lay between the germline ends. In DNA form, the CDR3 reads TGTGCCAGCAGTGAAGCGCAAGCAGCCAACACTGAAGCTTTCTTT. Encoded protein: CASSEAQAANTEAFF. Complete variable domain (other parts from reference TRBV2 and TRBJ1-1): EPEVTQTPSHQVTQMGQEVILRCVPISNHLYFYWYRQILGQKVEFLVSFYNNEISEKSEIFDDQFSVERPDGSNFTLKIRSTKLEDSAMYFCASSEAQAANTEAFFGQGTRLTVV.

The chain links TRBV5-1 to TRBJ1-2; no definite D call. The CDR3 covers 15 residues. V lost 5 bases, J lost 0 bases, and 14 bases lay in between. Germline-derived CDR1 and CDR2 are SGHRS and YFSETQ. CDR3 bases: TGCGCCAGCAGACCAGACACAAGGTCTAACTATGGCTACACCTTC. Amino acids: CASRPDTRSNYGYTF. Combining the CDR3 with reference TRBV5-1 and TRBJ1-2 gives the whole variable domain KAGVTQTPRYLIKTRGQQVTLSCSPISGHRSVSWYQQTPGQGLQFLFEYFSETQRNKGNFPGRFSGRQFSNSRSEMNVSTLELGDSALYLCASRPDTRSNYGYTFGSGTRLTVV.

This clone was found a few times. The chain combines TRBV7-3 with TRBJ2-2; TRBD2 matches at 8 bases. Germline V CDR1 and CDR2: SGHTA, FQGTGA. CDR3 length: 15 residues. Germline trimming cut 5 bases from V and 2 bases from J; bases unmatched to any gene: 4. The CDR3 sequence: CASSPIAGNTGELFF. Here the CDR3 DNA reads TGTGCCAGCAGCCCCATAGCGGGAAACACCGGGGAGCTGTTTTTT.

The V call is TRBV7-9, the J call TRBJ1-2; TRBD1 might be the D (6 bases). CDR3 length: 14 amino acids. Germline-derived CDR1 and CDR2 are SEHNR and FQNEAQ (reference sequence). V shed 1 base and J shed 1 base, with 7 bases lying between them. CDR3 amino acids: CASSLGRGNYGYTF. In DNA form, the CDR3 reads TGTGCCAGCAGCTTAGGCAGGGGTAACTATGGCTACACCTTC.

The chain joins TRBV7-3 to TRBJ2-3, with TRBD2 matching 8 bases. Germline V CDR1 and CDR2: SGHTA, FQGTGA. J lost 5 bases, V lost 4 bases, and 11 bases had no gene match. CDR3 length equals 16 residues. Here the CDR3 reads CASSSNGGAQEDTQYF. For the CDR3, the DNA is TGTGCCAGCAGCTCGAACGGGGGGGCGCAGGAAGATACGCAGTATTTT.

The CDR3 sequence: CASSEGRTSAKNIQYF. The CDR3, as DNA: TGTGCCAGCAGTGAGGGCAGAACCTCAGCCAAAAACATTCAGTACTTC. The J gene is TRBJ2-4, the V gene TRBV25-1, with D hard to call. The CDR3 consists of 16 residues. V lost 3 bases to trimming and J lost 0 bases, with 12 bases between them. Germline V lookup: CDR1 MGHDK, CDR2 SYGVNS.

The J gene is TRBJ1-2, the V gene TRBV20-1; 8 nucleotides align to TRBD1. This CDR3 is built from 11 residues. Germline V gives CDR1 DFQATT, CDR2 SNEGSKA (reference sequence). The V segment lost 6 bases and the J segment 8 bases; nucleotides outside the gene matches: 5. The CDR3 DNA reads TGCAGTGCAACAGGGGGTTTGGGCTACACCTTC. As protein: CSATGGLGYTF.

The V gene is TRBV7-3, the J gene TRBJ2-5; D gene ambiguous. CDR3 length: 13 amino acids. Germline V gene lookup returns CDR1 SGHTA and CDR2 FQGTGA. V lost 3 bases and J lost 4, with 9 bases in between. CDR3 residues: CASSFGVGETQYF. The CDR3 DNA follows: TGTGCCAGCAGCTTTGGGGTTGGAGAGACCCAGTACTTC.

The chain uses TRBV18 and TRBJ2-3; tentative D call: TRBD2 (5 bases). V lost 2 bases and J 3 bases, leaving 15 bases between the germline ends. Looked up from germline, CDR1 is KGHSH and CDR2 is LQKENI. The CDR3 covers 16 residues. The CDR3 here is CASSPAGGFSTDTQYF. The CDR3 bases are TGTGCCAGCTCACCAGCAGGCGGGTTTTCGACAGATACGCAGTATTTT.

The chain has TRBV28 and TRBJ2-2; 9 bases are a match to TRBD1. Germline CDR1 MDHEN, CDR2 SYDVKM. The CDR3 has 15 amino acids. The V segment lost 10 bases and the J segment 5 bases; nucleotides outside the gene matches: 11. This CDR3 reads CATKPGQGETGELFF. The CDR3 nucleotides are TGTGCCACTAAACCGGGACAGGGAGAAACCGGGGAGCTGTTTTTT.

Here the CDR3 DNA reads TGTGCCAGCAGCGTACCCCCCGGTGGGGCTGGGGGGTACACCTTC. As protein: CASSVPPGGAGGYTF. The rearrangement joins TRBV9 to TRBJ1-2, with D perhaps matching TRBD1 (5 bases). Germline V lookup: CDR1 SGDLS, CDR2 YYNGEE. This CDR3 is 15 amino acids long. Trimming left V 1 base short and J 11 bases short, with 21 bases between.

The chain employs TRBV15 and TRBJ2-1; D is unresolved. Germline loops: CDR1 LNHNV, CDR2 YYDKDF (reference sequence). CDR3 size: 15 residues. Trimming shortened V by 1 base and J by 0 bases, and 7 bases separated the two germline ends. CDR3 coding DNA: TGTGCCACCAGCAGAGGCTTAAGCTCCTACAATGAGCAGTTCTTC. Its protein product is CATSRGLSSYNEQFF.

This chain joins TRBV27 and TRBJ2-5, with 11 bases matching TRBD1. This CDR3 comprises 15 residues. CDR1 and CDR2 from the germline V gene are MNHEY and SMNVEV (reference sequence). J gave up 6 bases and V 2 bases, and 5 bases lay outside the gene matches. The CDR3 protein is CASSLGGQGAQTQYF. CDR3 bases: TGTGCCAGCAGTTTAGGAGGACAGGGGGCACAGACCCAGTACTTC.

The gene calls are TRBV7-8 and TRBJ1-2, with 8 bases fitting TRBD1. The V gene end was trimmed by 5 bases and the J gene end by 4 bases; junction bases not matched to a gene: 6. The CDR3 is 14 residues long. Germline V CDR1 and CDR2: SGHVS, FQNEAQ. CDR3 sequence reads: CASSPDRVIYGYTF. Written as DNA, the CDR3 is TGTGCCAGCAGCCCGGACAGGGTCATCTATGGCTACACCTTC.

The CDR3 here is CASSIWGSGANVLTF. The CDR3 nucleotides are TGTGCCAGTAGTATATGGGGATCTGGGGCCAACGTCCTGACTTTC. This chain uses TRBV19 with TRBJ2-6; D is unclear. Germline V CDR1 and CDR2: LNHDA, SQIVND (reference sequence). The CDR3 runs 15 residues. V was pared by 2 bases and J by 1 base, with 6 bases between.

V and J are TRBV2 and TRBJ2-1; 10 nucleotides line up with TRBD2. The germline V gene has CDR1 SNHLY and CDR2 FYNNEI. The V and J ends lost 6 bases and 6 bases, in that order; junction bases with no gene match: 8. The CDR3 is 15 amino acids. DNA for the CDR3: TGTGCCAGCAGAACCAGCGGGAGGGAGGGCAATGAGCAGTTCTTC. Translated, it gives CASRTSGREGNEQFF.

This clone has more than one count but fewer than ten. The CDR3 DNA is TGTGCCAGCTCACCACAAGGGAACACTGAAGCTTTCTTT. This translates into CASSPQGNTEAFF. The V gene is TRBV18, the J gene TRBJ1-1, with D hard to call. CDR3 length equals 13 residues. CDR1 and CDR2 from the germline V gene are KGHSH and LQKENI. V shed 1 base and J shed 1 base, with 4 bases lying between them.

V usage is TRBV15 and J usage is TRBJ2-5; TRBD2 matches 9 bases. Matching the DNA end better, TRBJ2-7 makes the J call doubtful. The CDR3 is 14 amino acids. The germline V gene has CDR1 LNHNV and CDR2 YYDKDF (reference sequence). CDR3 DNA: TGTGCCACCAGCAGGGGACTAGCCGCCTACGAGCAGTACTTC. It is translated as CATSRGLAAYEQYF.

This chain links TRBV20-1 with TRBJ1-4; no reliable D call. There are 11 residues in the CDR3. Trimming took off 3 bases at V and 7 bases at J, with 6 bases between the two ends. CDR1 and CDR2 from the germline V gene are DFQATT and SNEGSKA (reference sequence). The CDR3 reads CSASWGEKLFF. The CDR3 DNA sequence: TGCAGTGCTAGCTGGGGTGAAAAACTGTTTTTT.

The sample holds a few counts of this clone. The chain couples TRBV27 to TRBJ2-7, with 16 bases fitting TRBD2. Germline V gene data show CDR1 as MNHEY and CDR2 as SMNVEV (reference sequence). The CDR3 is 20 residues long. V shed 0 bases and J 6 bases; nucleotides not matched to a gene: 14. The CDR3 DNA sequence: TGTGCCAGCAGTTTATCGGGGGGACTAGCGGGAGGGCCTAACCCTCTCGAGCAGTACTTC. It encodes CASSLSGGLAGGPNPLEQYF.

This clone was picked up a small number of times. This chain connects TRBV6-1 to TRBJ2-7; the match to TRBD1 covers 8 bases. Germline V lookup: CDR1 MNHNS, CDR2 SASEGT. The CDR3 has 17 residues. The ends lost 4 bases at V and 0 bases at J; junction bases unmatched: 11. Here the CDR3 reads CASSGGPRGRTSYEQYF. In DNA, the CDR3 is TGTGCCAGCAGTGGAGGCCCCAGGGGGCGTACCTCCTACGAGCAGTACTTC.

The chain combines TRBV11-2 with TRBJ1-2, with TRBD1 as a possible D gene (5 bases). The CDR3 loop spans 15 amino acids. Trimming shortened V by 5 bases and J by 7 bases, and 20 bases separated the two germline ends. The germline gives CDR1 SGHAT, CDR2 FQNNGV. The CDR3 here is CASSRAPGPEGGYTF. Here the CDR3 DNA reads TGTGCCAGCAGCCGCGCACCGGGACCCGAGGGTGGCTACACCTTC.

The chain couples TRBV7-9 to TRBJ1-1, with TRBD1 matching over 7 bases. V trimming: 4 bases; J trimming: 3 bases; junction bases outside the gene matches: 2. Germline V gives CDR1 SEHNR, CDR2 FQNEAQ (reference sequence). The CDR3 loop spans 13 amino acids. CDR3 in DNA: TGTGCCAGCAGCTCCGGACAGGACACTGAAGCTTTCTTT. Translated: CASSSGQDTEAFF.

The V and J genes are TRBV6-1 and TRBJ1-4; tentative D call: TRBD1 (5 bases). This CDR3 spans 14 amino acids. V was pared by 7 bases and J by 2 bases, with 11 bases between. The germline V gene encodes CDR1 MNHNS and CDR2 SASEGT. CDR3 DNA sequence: TGTGCCAGCAATCGGGGGGTCACTAATGAAAAACTGTTTTTT. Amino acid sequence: CASNRGVTNEKLFF.